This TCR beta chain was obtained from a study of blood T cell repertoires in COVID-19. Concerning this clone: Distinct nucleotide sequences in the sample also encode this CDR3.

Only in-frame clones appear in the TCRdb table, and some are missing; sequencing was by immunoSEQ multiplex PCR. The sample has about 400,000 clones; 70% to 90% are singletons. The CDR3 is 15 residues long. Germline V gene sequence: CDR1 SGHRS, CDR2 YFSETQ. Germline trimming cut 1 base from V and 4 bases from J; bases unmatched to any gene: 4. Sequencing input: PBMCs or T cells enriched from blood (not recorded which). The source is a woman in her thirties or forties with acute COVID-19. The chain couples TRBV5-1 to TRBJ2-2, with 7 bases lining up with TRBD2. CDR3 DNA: TGCGCCAGCAGCTTGTCGGGGGAGGGCACCGGGGAGCTGTTTTTT. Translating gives CASSLSGEGTGELFF.